The next 29 T cell receptor beta chains were all read from a single sample in a study of cytomegalovirus exposure and HLA in healthy donors (TCRdb year 2017). The library was produced with the immunoSEQ multiplex PCR assay. The multiplex PCR relied on a mix of 60 forward primers for TCR Vbeta segments and 13 reverse primers for TCR Jbeta segments. Imported from immuneACCESS, the table was reduced by TCRdb to in-frame sequences with V and J called. These copies leave out some clones; in studies compared against another copy, an unresolved V gene accounts for under half, and the cause of the remainder is not known. For this sample there are around 150,000 clones; around four fifths appear just once. The ten biggest clones cover roughly 4.5% of the sample. Sequencing input: PBMCs. These receptor sequences come from a man aged 50 to 59 in good health and CMV-seropositive.

The chain links TRBV5-6 to TRBJ2-7; 9 nucleotides line up with TRBD1. From germline, CDR1 is SGHDT and CDR2 YYEEEE. Trimming took 3 bases from V and 5 from J; bases not matched to a gene: 3. This CDR3 contains 13 residues. The CDR3 is CASSSGTGNEQYF. CDR3 DNA: TGTGCCAGCAGCTCGGGGACAGGGAACGAGCAGTACTTC.

The DNA for the CDR3 is TGTGCCAGCAGTGAAGTGGCGGGACTCTCCTACGAGCAGTACTTC. It translates to CASSEVAGLSYEQYF. The chain combines TRBV6-1 with TRBJ2-7, with a possible D match to TRBD2 (6 bases). In germline, CDR1 is MNHNS, CDR2 SASEGT. The CDR3 runs to 15 residues. Trimming took off 1 base at V and 0 bases at J, with 10 bases between the two ends.

V and J are TRBV7-9 and TRBJ1-3, with 11 bases fitting TRBD1. The CDR3 covers 16 residues. Germline trimming cut 5 bases from V and 1 base from J; bases unmatched to any gene: 4. CDR1 and CDR2 from the germline V gene are SEHNR and FQNEAQ (reference sequence). CDR3 amino acids: CASSPGTGGSGNTIYF. The DNA of the CDR3 is TGTGCCAGCAGCCCGGGGACAGGGGGTTCTGGAAACACCATATATTTT.

The rearrangement links TRBV9 to TRBJ2-3, with 7 bases identical to TRBD2. CDR1 SGDLS and CDR2 YYNGEE come from the germline V gene. Trimming removed 6 bases from V and 2 bases from J; junction bases left unmatched: 6. This CDR3 spans 14 amino acids. CDR3 DNA: TGTGCCAGCAACGGACTAGGGGACACAGATACGCAGTATTTT. Residues: CASNGLGDTDTQYF.

This clone appeared a few times. The V gene is TRBV4-2, the J gene TRBJ2-2, with 8 nucleotides matching TRBD2. The CDR3 covers 17 residues. Germline V gene lookup returns CDR1 LGHNA and CDR2 YNFKEQ. V lost 0 bases to trimming and J lost 0 bases; unmatched junction nucleotides: 3. The CDR3 nucleotides read TGTGCCAGCAGCCAAGACGTCGGGGGGGCGAACACCGGGGAGCTGTTTTTT. Amino acid sequence: CASSQDVGGANTGELFF.

This clone was counted a few times. Other nucleotide sequences in the sample specify the same CDR3. This chain connects TRBV5-1 to TRBJ1-3; no firm D call. The CDR3 sequence is 13 residues long. V gave up 4 bases and J gave up 5 bases, with 10 bases separating them. CDR1 and CDR2 from the germline V gene are SGHRS and YFSETQ. CDR3 residues: CASSQDTRNTIYF. CDR3 DNA sequence: TGCGCCAGCAGCCAGGATACGAGAAACACCATATATTTT. Variable domain in full (rest from reference TRBV5-1 and TRBJ1-3): KAGVTQTPRYLIKTRGQQVTLSCSPISGHRSVSWYQQTPGQGLQFLFEYFSETQRNKGNFPGRFSGRQFSNSRSEMNVSTLELGDSALYLCASSQDTRNTIYFGEGSWLTVV.

The chain couples TRBV9 to TRBJ2-5, with 7 bases that match TRBD2. J gave up 1 base and V 0 bases, and 6 bases lay outside the gene matches. Germline CDR1 reads SGDLS; CDR2 reads YYNGEE. This CDR3 has 16 amino acids. DNA of the CDR3: TGTGCCAGCAGCGTAGCAGCGGGGCTAACCCAAGAGACCCAGTACTTC. Protein: CASSVAAGLTQETQYF.

The chain carries TRBV20-1 and TRBJ1-2, with D possibly TRBD1 on 5 matching bases. The CDR3 length is 11 residues. The V and J ends lost 3 bases and 7 bases respectively, with 9 bases between them. The germline V gene has CDR1 DFQATT and CDR2 SNEGSKA (reference sequence). The CDR3: CSASGATGYTF. CDR3 coding DNA: TGCAGTGCTAGTGGGGCAACTGGCTACACCTTC.

The chain employs TRBV11-2 and TRBJ2-7; D uncertain. Deletions cut 6 bases from V and 0 bases from J, with 15 bases between. The CDR3 is 15 residues long. Germline-derived CDR1 and CDR2 are SGHAT and FQNNGV. CDR3 DNA: TGTGCCAGCAGTCCTTCCCCAGAAAGCTCCTACGAGCAGTACTTC. This sequence encodes CASSPSPESSYEQYF.

This rearrangement joins TRBV19 to TRBJ1-1; D might be TRBD1 (6 bases). CDR3 size: 14 residues. The germline gives CDR1 LNHDA, CDR2 SQIVND (reference sequence). Trimming cost V 5 bases and J 4 bases, with 14 bases left between them. In DNA form, the CDR3 reads TGTGCCAGTAGTCTTCAGACAGGCGGCACTGAAGCTTTCTTT. Protein sequence: CASSLQTGGTEAFF.

This clone was seen just once. V and J are TRBV27 and TRBJ2-7; 7 bases map to TRBD2. This CDR3 spans 14 amino acids. The germline V gene has CDR1 MNHEY and CDR2 SMNVEV (reference sequence). Trimming at V came to 3 bases and at J to 2 bases, leaving 4 bases not matched to a gene. The CDR3 DNA reads as TGTGCCAGCAGTTTTGGACTAGACGCCTACGAGCAGTACTTC. Its translation is CASSFGLDAYEQYF.

V is TRBV7-2 and J is TRBJ1-1; possible D gene TRBD1, 5 bases. The CDR3 is made up of 14 amino acids. The germline CDR1 and CDR2 sequences are SGHTA and FQGNSA. The V gene lost 5 bases and the J gene lost 0 bases, with 10 bases spanning the gap. CDR3 in amino acids: CASSKQQVNTEAFF. CDR3 bases: TGTGCCAGCAGCAAACAACAGGTGAACACTGAAGCTTTCTTT.

This clone was recorded only once. The chain is built from TRBV6-6 and TRBJ1-2; 9 bases are shared with TRBD1. CDR1 is MNHNY, CDR2 SVGAGI, per germline (reference sequence). V lost 5 bases, J lost 5 bases, and 9 bases stayed unmatched. The CDR3 runs to 15 residues. CDR3 sequence: CASSTGGAGLYGYTF. For the CDR3, the DNA is TGTGCCAGCAGTACAGGGGGCGCGGGTCTTTATGGCTACACCTTC.

This chain uses TRBV2 with TRBJ2-3, with a weak D call TRBD1 (6 bases). CDR1 is SNHLY and CDR2 is FYNNEI in the germline V gene. V was clipped by 1 base and J by 0 bases, with 11 bases between them. This CDR3 region has 16 residues. For the CDR3, the DNA is TGTGCCAGCAGTGAAGTTAGGGGGATTAGCACAGATACGCAGTATTTT. Translation gives CASSEVRGISTDTQYF.

V usage is TRBV6-5 and J usage is TRBJ2-3; maybe TRBD2 (6 bases). The V end was cut by 4 bases, the J end by 0 bases, with 8 bases between. Germline CDR1 and CDR2: MNHEY and SVGAGI. The CDR3 loop spans 14 amino acids. The CDR3 sequence: CASSSAGSTDTQYF. The CDR3 region has the DNA TGTGCCAGCAGTTCAGCGGGTAGCACAGATACGCAGTATTTT.

This clone appeared a single time. The CDR3 DNA reads TGTGCCAGCAGCCCCCTAGCGGGAGGCGTTTACGAGCAGTACTTC. Translated, it gives CASSPLAGGVYEQYF. V gene TRBV27 combines with J gene TRBJ2-7; 11 bases are a match to TRBD2. Germline values: CDR1 MNHEY, CDR2 SMNVEV (reference sequence). The CDR3 covers 15 residues. With V trimmed by 6 bases and J by 4 bases, 8 bases remained unmatched.

The CDR3 DNA follows: TGTGCCAGCAGCGTCTCCGGGGGGGAAGAGACCCAGTACTTC. Translated, it gives CASSVSGGEETQYF. The V gene is TRBV9, the J gene TRBJ2-5; 8 bases match TRBD2. This CDR3 has 14 amino acids. V lost 2 bases and J lost 3; bases outside the gene matches: 3. Germline V gene lookup returns CDR1 SGDLS and CDR2 YYNGEE.

This clone has more than one count but fewer than ten. This chain uses TRBV5-1 with TRBJ2-2; weak D call: TRBD1 (5 bases). V lost 1 base to trimming and J lost 1 base, with 5 bases between them. The germline CDR1 and CDR2 sequences are SGHRS and YFSETQ. The CDR3 extends over 14 amino acids. The CDR3 reads CASSLRGNTGELFF. The CDR3, as DNA: TGCGCCAGCAGCTTGAGGGGGAACACCGGGGAGCTGTTTTTT.

The chain has TRBV30 and TRBJ2-1; D possibly corresponds to TRBD2 (5 bases). Germline V CDR1 and CDR2: GTSNPN, SVGIG (reference sequence). CDR3 length equals 15 residues. Between the trimmed V and J ends, which lost 1 base and 3 bases, there was a span of 13 bases. As DNA, the CDR3 is TGTGCCTGGAGTGGAGGGCCAAGCGGCTACAATGAGCAGTTCTTC. This gives the protein CAWSGGPSGYNEQFF.

The gene calls are TRBV6-5 and TRBJ1-5; no reliable D call. The germline CDR1 and CDR2 sequences are MNHEY and SVGAGI. CDR3 length: 14 amino acids. V was clipped by 6 bases and J by 9 bases, with 18 bases between them. The CDR3 nucleotides read TGTGCCAGCAGCCCGGGTCTTTTAACCCGGCCCCAGCATTTT. It encodes CASSPGLLTRPQHF.

The chain recombines TRBV15 with TRBJ2-2; D might be TRBD2 (7 bases). Per the germline V gene, CDR1 is LNHNV and CDR2 is YYDKDF (reference sequence). Between the trimmed V and J ends, which lost 4 bases and 4 bases, there was a span of 16 bases. This CDR3 contains 16 residues. The CDR3 coding sequence is TGTGCCACCAGCACTCAAAGGGGGGGGGCCACCGGGGAGCTGTTTTTT. As protein: CATSTQRGGATGELFF.

In its sample, this clone was seen once. The CDR3 DNA sequence: TGTGCCAGCAGCTTAGTGCGGCGGGGGGTAGATACGCAGTATTTT. Its protein product is CASSLVRRGVDTQYF. The chain couples TRBV11-2 to TRBJ2-3, with 8 bases identical to TRBD2. After removal of 1 base from V and 5 bases from J, the junction contained 5 bases not matched to a gene. The CDR3 consists of 15 residues. In germline, CDR1 is SGHAT, CDR2 FQNNGV. The full variable domain, in which reference TRBV11-2 and TRBJ2-3 provide the parts outside the CDR3, is EAGVAQSPRYKIIEKRQSVAFWCNPISGHATLYWYQQILGQGPKLLIQFQNNGVVDDSQLPKDRFSAERLKGVDSTLKIQPAKLEDSAVYLCASSLVRRGVDTQYFGPGTRLTVL.

The chain couples TRBV6-1 to TRBJ2-5; D is possibly TRBD2 (6 bases). The germline V and J ends were trimmed by 2 bases and 2 bases, with 21 bases remaining between them. Germline lookup yields CDR1 MNHNS and CDR2 SASEGT. This CDR3 contains 18 residues. CDR3 sequence (DNA): TGTGCCAGCAGTGAATTGGTCTACAAACTAGCAAGTCAAGAGACCCAGTACTTC. Translated: CASSELVYKLASQETQYF.

The chain recombines TRBV7-2 with TRBJ2-2, with 9 nucleotides matching TRBD2. Trimming at V came to 5 bases and at J to 1 base, leaving 5 bases not matched to a gene. In germline, CDR1 is SGHTA, CDR2 FQGNSA. This CDR3 is 16 amino acids long. CDR3 in amino acids: CASSVSGGRNTGELFF. The CDR3 bases are TGTGCCAGCAGCGTCAGCGGGGGGCGGAACACCGGGGAGCTGTTTTTT.

The chain employs TRBV5-1 and TRBJ1-2; tentatively, D is TRBD1 (5 bases). With 0 bases removed from V and 4 bases from J, the gap between germline ends came to 13 bases. The CDR3 consists of 15 residues. In germline, CDR1 is SGHRS, CDR2 YFSETQ. In nucleotides, the CDR3 is TGCGCCAGCAGCTTGGCGCAGGGCGACTTCTATGGCTACACCTTC. It translates to CASSLAQGDFYGYTF.

This chain links TRBV6-1 with TRBJ2-6, with TRBD1 identical over 8 bases. The V gene end was trimmed by 2 bases and the J gene end by 2 bases; junction bases not matched to a gene: 11. The CDR3 runs 19 residues. Germline CDR1 reads MNHNS; CDR2 reads SASEGT. Here the CDR3 DNA reads TGTGCCAGCAGTGAACCTACGACAGGGGAGGCAACTGGGGCCAACGTCCTGACTTTC. This gives the protein CASSEPTTGEATGANVLTF.

This clone was seen a few times. This sequence joins TRBV2 and TRBJ2-7, with D possibly TRBD1 on 6 matching bases. Germline V gene sequence: CDR1 SNHLY, CDR2 FYNNEI. Trimming shortened V by 7 bases and J by 0 bases, and 10 bases separated the two germline ends. The CDR3 contains 13 residues. The chain's CDR3 is CASKGQSSYEQYF. CDR3 DNA: TGTGCCAGCAAAGGACAGTCCTCCTACGAGCAGTACTTC. The complete variable domain, with remaining parts taken from reference TRBV2 and TRBJ2-7, reads EPEVTQTPSHQVTQMGQEVILRCVPISNHLYFYWYRQILGQKVEFLVSFYNNEISEKSEIFDDQFSVERPDGSNFTLKIRSTKLEDSAMYFCASKGQSSYEQYFGPGTRLTVT.

The chain has TRBV9 and TRBJ2-4, with 7 nucleotides matching TRBD2. This CDR3 region has 16 residues. Germline V CDR1 and CDR2: SGDLS, YYNGEE. V gave up 4 bases and J gave up 6 bases; unmatched junction bases: 13. CDR3 DNA sequence: TGTGCCAGCAGCCCCGGGGAGGGGTCCGGGTTAAACATTCAGTACTTC. As protein: CASSPGEGSGLNIQYF.

The gene calls are TRBV19 and TRBJ2-5; 9 bases map to TRBD1. Losses at the gene ends were 10 bases for V and 4 bases for J; bases not matched to a gene: 13. From germline, CDR1 is LNHDA and CDR2 SQIVND (reference sequence). The CDR3 is 15 amino acids. DNA for the CDR3: TGTGCCACTCGGGACAGGGCGTCGGTGGGAGAGACCCAGTACTTC. Encoded protein: CATRDRASVGETQYF.